A single count supports the clone carrying this T cell receptor (beta chain). No antigen is known for it. The sample is drawn from a study of monozygotic twins with cystic fibrosis. Study observations and caveats: Unrelated CF individuals shared fewer identical clonotypes than monozygotic CF twins. Median Simpson clonality of approximately 0.01 suggested naive T cells predominated.

The V gene's germline CDR1 is SQVTM and CDR2 ANQGSEA. The CDR3 is 14 amino acids. V was pared by 4 bases and J by 6 bases, with 7 bases of the junction left unmatched. Only in-frame clones appear in the TCRdb table, and some are missing; sequencing was by immunoSEQ multiplex PCR. The sample yields 15,000 to 20,000 clones, roughly nine tenths seen once. The genes are TRBV29-1 and TRBJ2-1, with 9 bases identical to TRBD2. This receptor was obtained from a girl aged 2 to 9 with cystic fibrosis. The sequencing input was blood. The CDR3 loop reads CSVGKGLAANEQFF. The CDR3 DNA reads TGCAGCGTTGGAAAGGGACTAGCCGCCAATGAGCAGTTCTTC.